These T cell receptor beta chains were read from a single sample in a study of blood T cell repertoires in COVID-19. Assay used: immunoSEQ multiplex PCR; TCRdb lists only in-frame clones, some missing. The profile covers nearly 250,000 clones, with 86% appearing a single time and roughly 2% taken by the ten largest. Sample: PBMCs or T cells enriched from blood (not recorded which). Every receptor here comes from a woman in her fifties or sixties who had recovered from COVID-19. The CDR3 runs from the conserved cysteine through the conserved F or W. A D gene is named only where the DNA matches it firmly. Clone size appears in some rows only: once, few, many, or a class for an expanded clone.

j_call,clone_size,v_call,d_call,cdr3_length,cdr3_nt,cdr3_aa
TRBJ2-2,.,TRBV25-1,TRBD1,16,TGTGCCAGCAGTGGGACAGGGGGCGCTGGGTACGGGGAGCTGTTTTTT,CASSGTGGAGYGELFF
TRBJ2-6,.,TRBV19,.,16,TGTGCCAGTAGTAAACAGGCCAACTCTGGGGCCAACGTCCTGACTTTC,CASSKQANSGANVLTF
TRBJ2-7,.,TRBV2,TRBD2,19,TGTGCCAGCAGACATCTTGGACTAGCGGGAGGCTCCCGTCTAGAAGAGCAGTACTTC,CASRHLGLAGGSRLEEQYF
TRBJ1-1,.,TRBV5-6,TRBD1,15,TGTGCCAGCAGCTTGGACCTCAGGGGGCCCACTGAAGCTTTCTTT,CASSLDLRGPTEAFF
TRBJ1-4,.,TRBV30,TRBD1,16,TGTGCCTGGAGAGAGGATCGGACAGGGACTAATGAAAAACTGTTTTTT,CAWREDRTGTNEKLFF
TRBJ2-7,.,TRBV7-2,.,13,TGTGCCAGCAGCGCCCACCGACTTTACGAGCAGTACTTC,CASSAHRLYEQYF
TRBJ2-2,once,TRBV6-5,.,15,TGTGCCAGCAGGTCGTTTACGGCGAACACCGGGGAGCTGTTTTTT,CASRSFTANTGELFF
TRBJ1-2,.,TRBV10-3,.,13,TGTGCCATCAGTGACGGGGACTCCTATGGCTACACCTTC,CAISDGDSYGYTF
TRBJ1-2,.,TRBV18,TRBD1,14,TGTGCCAGCTCACTCGGGACAGGGGAATATGGCTACACCTTC,CASSLGTGEYGYTF
TRBJ1-2,.,TRBV6-1,TRBD1,16,TGTGCCAGCAGTGAGCACGGGACAGGGGAGGGCTATGGCTACACCTTC,CASSEHGTGEGYGYTF
TRBJ1-6,.,TRBV27,TRBD1,15,TGTGCCAGCAGCGCGAGACAGGGGATCGGATCACCCCTCCACTTT,CASSARQGIGSPLHF
TRBJ1-1,.,TRBV12-3/TRBV12-4,.,12,TGTGCCAGCAGTTTCATGAACACTGAAGCTTTCTTT,CASSFMNTEAFF
TRBJ1-3,few,TRBV5-5,TRBD1,17,TGTGCCAGCAGCCTGACGGGACAGCAGAGCTCTGGAAACACCATATATTTT,CASSLTGQQSSGNTIYF
TRBJ1-2,.,TRBV29-1,.,13,TGCAGCGTTGGGAGGGCAGGGAACTATGGCTACACCTTC,CSVGRAGNYGYTF
TRBJ2-2,.,TRBV6-5,TRBD1,16,TGTGCCAGCAGTTTCCGATCCGGGACAGGCGCCGGGGAGCTGTTTTTT,CASSFRSGTGAGELFF
TRBJ2-1,.,TRBV18,TRBD2,15,TGTGCCAGCTCACCGGGACTAGCGGGAACCAATGAGCAGTTCTTC,CASSPGLAGTNEQFF
TRBJ2-3,.,TRBV4-3,TRBD2,16,TGCGCCACTCAACCGGGGGCTAGCGGGGCTTCAGATACGCAGTATTTT,CATQPGASGASDTQYF
TRBJ1-6,.,TRBV6-2/TRBV6-3,TRBD1,14,TGTGCCAGCAGTTACGGACAGGGTAAATCACCCCTCCACTTT,CASSYGQGKSPLHF
TRBJ2-5,.,TRBV5-4,.,13,TGTGCCAGCAGTGGACAGAACCAAGAGACCCAGTACTTC,CASSGQNQETQYF
TRBJ1-1,.,TRBV6-1,TRBD1,14,TGTGCCAGCAGTGAAGTACAGGGGTTCACTGAAGCTTTCTTT,CASSEVQGFTEAFF
TRBJ1-4,.,TRBV5-1,.,16,TGCGCCAGCAGCCCAACAACAGGTGGCCGTAATGAAAAACTGTTTTTT,CASSPTTGGRNEKLFF
TRBJ2-1,.,TRBV6-5,TRBD2,15,TGTGCCAGCAGTTACTCCAGCGGGAGGGCCGCTGAGCAGTTCTTC,CASSYSSGRAAEQFF
TRBJ2-3,.,TRBV7-2,.,14,TGTGCCAGCGGAGCCGACGGTAACACAGATACGCAGTATTTT,CASGADGNTDTQYF
TRBJ2-3,.,TRBV7-2,TRBD1,14,TGTGCCAGCAGCTCCGGACAGGGGACAGATACGCAGTATTTT,CASSSGQGTDTQYF
TRBJ1-4,few,TRBV5-8,TRBD1,20,TGTGCCAGCAGCTTGGTTCGCGACAGGGGGCGGACTTCCACTAATGAAAAACTGTTTTTT,CASSLVRDRGRTSTNEKLFF
TRBJ2-1,once,TRBV5-1,TRBD2,15,TGCGCCAGCAGCTCGGGACTAGCGGATTACAATGAGCAGTTCTTC,CASSSGLADYNEQFF
TRBJ2-3,.,TRBV27,.,16,TGTGCCAGCAGGGAGAGGACGGGGGATAGCACAGATACGCAGTATTTT,CASRERTGDSTDTQYF
TRBJ2-2,.,TRBV15,.,13,TGTGCCACCAGCGTCAGGAACACCGGGGAGCTGTTTTTT,CATSVRNTGELFF
TRBJ1-2,few,TRBV4-1,TRBD1,14,TGCGCCAGCAGCCGCCCGGACAGGGAATTTGGCTACACCTTC,CASSRPDREFGYTF
TRBJ2-1,few,TRBV18,TRBD2,15,TGTGCCAGCTCTGCCGGGACTAGCGGGAGCAATGAGCAGTTCTTC,CASSAGTSGSNEQFF
TRBJ2-1,.,TRBV19,TRBD2,13,TGTGCCAGTAGGGTAAGCGGGAGTTATGAGCAGTTCTTC,CASRVSGSYEQFF
TRBJ2-2,.,TRBV3-1/TRBV3-2,TRBD2,17,TGTGCCAGCAGCCCGACCGGGACTAGCGGGAAGGCCGGGGAGCTGTTTTTT,CASSPTGTSGKAGELFF
TRBJ2-5,.,TRBV7-2,.,14,TGTGCCAGCAGCGACTCGACTAGGCAAGAGACCCAGTACTTC,CASSDSTRQETQYF
TRBJ1-1,.,TRBV6-2/TRBV6-3,TRBD1,14,TGTGCCAGCAGCACCGGGACAGGGTACACTGAAGCTTTCTTT,CASSTGTGYTEAFF
TRBJ2-1,.,TRBV7-2,.,14,TGTGCCTCGATGGGGTCCGGGGGATACAATGAGCAGTTCTTC,CASMGSGGYNEQFF
TRBJ1-2,few,TRBV9,TRBD1,16,TGTGCCAGCAGCGTAGCCCCGACAGGGAAATCCTATGGCTACACCTTC,CASSVAPTGKSYGYTF
TRBJ1-1,.,TRBV7-9,.,14,TGTGCCAGCAGCCCGGGGGGCAGGAACACTGAAGCTTTCTTT,CASSPGGRNTEAFF
TRBJ1-5,once,TRBV30,TRBD1,14,TGTGCCTGGAGTGGGGGACAGTATAATCAGCCCCAGCATTTT,CAWSGGQYNQPQHF
TRBJ2-2,.,TRBV15,.,16,TGTGCCACCAGCAGATCTCAGGACAGGAACACCGGGGAGCTGTTTTTT,CATSRSQDRNTGELFF
TRBJ1-2,.,TRBV4-3,.,11,TGCGCCAGCAGCCAAGGTAGTGGCTACACCTTC,CASSQGSGYTF
TRBJ1-3,.,TRBV6-5,TRBD1,15,TGTGCCAGCAGCCGGGACAGAAACTCTGGAAACACCATATATTTT,CASSRDRNSGNTIYF
TRBJ2-1,.,TRBV4-3,TRBD1,16,TGCGCCAGCAGCCAAGATAGGGGGCTATCCTACAATGAGCAGTTCTTC,CASSQDRGLSYNEQFF
TRBJ1-1,.,TRBV30,.,14,TGTGCCTGGAGTATGCCAGAAATGAACACTGAAGCTTTCTTT,CAWSMPEMNTEAFF
TRBJ2-5,.,TRBV11-3,TRBD2,17,TGTGCCAGCAGCTTAAACGGACTAGCGGGGGGGCAAGAGACCCAGTACTTC,CASSLNGLAGGQETQYF
TRBJ1-1,.,TRBV19,TRBD1,13,TGTGCCAGTAGTGAACAGGGGTACACTGAAGCTTTCTTT,CASSEQGYTEAFF
TRBJ2-7,.,TRBV7-2,.,14,TGTGCCAGCAGTGCTGGTCCCCAGGGCTACGAGCAGTACTTC,CASSAGPQGYEQYF
TRBJ2-2,.,TRBV9,.,17,TGTGCCAGCAGCGTAGATCCACAGACCGCGAACACCGGGGAGCTGTTTTTT,CASSVDPQTANTGELFF
TRBJ2-2,.,TRBV24-1,.,13,TGTGCCACGGGGAGAACGAACACCGGGGAGCTGTTTTTT,CATGRTNTGELFF
TRBJ2-1,once,TRBV7-9,TRBD1,14,TGTGCCAGCAGCGAGTGGGGGACAGGGAGTGAGCAGTTCTTC,CASSEWGTGSEQFF
TRBJ1-1,few,TRBV4-3,.,14,TGCGCCAGCAGCCAAGACAGGGTGAACACTGAAGCTTTCTTT,CASSQDRVNTEAFF
TRBJ2-7,once,TRBV7-2,.,13,TGTGCCAGCAGCTTAGCCCCAGTGTACGAGCAGTACTTC,CASSLAPVYEQYF